Described below is a single TCR beta chain sequence and its context. The data originate from a study of blood T cell repertoires in COVID-19. Study as a whole: Spain, Italy and the United States supplied samples that represented acute and convalescent COVID-19. Sample material is recorded as cDNA or gDNA derived from T cells, B-cell-depleted T cells, or PBMCs.

In the study's own analysis: Reference gene primer amplification gave estimated nucleated cell counts. Here immunoSEQ multiplex PCR was the method, and the copy in TCRdb shows in-frame clones only, minus some. D and trimming were read from the DNA, whereas the V and J calls and clone size are those reported in that table. The sample has 120,000 or so clones; 70% to 90% are singletons. CDR1 and CDR2 (germline): GTSNPN, SVGIG (reference sequence). V lost 1 base and J 5 bases, leaving 8 bases between the germline ends. This CDR3 is built from 13 residues. The V and J genes are TRBV30 and TRBJ2-2, with unresolved D. The specimen was peripheral blood. This clonotype originated in a human donor in a cohort sampled during active COVID-19. The CDR3 bases are TGTGCCTGGAGTGCATCCTATACCGGGGAGCTGTTTTTT. It is translated as CAWSASYTGELFF.